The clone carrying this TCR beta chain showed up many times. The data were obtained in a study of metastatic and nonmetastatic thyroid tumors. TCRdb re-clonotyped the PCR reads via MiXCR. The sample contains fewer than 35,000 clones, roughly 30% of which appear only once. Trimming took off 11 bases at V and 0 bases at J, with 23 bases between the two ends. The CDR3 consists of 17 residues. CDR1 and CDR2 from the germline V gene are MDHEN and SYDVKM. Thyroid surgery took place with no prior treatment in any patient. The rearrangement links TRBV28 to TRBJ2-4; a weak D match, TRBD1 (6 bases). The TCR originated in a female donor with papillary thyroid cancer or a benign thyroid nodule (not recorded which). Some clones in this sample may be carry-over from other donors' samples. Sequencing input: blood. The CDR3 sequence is CAGSPGQFFIAKNIQYF. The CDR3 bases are TGTGCCGGCTCACCGGGACAATTTTTTATAGCCAAAAACATTCAGTACTTC.